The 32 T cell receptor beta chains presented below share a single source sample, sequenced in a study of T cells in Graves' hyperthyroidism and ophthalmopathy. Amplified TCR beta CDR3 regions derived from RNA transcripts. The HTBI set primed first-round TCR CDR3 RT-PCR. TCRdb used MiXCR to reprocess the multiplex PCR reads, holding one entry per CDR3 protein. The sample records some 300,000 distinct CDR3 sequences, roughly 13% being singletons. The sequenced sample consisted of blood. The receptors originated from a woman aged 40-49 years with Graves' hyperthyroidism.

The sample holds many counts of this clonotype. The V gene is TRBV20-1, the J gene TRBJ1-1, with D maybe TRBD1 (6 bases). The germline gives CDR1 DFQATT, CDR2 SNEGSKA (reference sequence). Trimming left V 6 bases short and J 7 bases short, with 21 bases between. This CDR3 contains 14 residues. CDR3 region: CSARRQERKSEAFF. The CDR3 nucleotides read TGCAGTGCCCGACGACAGGAAAGAAAAAGTGAAGCTTTCTTT.

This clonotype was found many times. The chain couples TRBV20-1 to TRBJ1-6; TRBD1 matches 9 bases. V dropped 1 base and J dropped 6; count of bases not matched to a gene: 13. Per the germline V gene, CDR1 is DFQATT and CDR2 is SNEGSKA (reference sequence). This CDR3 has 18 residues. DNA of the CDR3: TGCAGTGCTAGAGCAGGGACAGGGATTTGGATCCCTAATTCACCCCTCCACTTT. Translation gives CSARAGTGIWIPNSPLHF.

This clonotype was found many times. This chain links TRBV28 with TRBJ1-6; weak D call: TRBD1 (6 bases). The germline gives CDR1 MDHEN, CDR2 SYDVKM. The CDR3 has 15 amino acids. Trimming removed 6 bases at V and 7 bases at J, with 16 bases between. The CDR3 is CASSYGPGVNSPLHF. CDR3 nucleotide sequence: TGTGCCAGCAGCTACGGTCCAGGGGTCAATTCACCCCTCCACTTT.

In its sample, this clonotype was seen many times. For the CDR3, the DNA is TGTGCCAGCAGTGAGGTGGGGGCCAAAAACATTCAGTACTTC. Its translation is CASSEVGAKNIQYF. The chain is built from TRBV2 and TRBJ2-4; D gene unclear. The CDR3 length is 14 residues. V dropped 3 bases and J dropped 1 base, with 7 bases sitting between them. Per germline, CDR1 SNHLY and CDR2 FYNNEI.

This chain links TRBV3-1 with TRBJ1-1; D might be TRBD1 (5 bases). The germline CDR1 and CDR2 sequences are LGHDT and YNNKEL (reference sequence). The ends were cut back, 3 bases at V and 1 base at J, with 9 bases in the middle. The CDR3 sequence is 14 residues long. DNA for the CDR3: TGTGCCAGCAGCCACTGCCAGGGGAACACTGAAGCTTTCTTT. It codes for CASSHCQGNTEAFF.

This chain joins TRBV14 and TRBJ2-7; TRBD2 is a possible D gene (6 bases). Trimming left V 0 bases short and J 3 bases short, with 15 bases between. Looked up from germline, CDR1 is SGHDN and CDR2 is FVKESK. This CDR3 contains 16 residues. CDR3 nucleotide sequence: TGTGCCAGCAGCCAAGATCCCGGGACTCCCAGCTACGAGCAGTACTTC. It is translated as CASSQDPGTPSYEQYF.

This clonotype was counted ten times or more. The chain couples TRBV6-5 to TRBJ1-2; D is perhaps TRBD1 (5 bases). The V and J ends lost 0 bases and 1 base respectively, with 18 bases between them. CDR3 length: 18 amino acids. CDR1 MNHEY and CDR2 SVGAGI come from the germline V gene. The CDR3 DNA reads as TGTGCCAGCAGTTACTCGACACCAAAGGGGCCCAATAACTATGGCTACACCTTC. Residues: CASSYSTPKGPNNYGYTF.

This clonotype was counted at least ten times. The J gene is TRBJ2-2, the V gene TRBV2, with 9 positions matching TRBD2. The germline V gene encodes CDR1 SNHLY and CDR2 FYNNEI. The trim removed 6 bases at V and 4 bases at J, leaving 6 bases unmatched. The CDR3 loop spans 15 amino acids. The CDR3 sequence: CASRAGTSTTGELFF. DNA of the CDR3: TGTGCCAGCAGGGCCGGGACTAGCACCACCGGGGAGCTGTTTTTT.

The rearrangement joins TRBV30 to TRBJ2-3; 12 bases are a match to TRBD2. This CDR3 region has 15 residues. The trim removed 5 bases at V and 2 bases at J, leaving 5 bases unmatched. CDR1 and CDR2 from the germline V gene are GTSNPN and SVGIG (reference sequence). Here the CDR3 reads CAWEGLAGPTDTQYF. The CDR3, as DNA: TGTGCCTGGGAGGGACTAGCGGGTCCCACAGATACGCAGTATTTT.

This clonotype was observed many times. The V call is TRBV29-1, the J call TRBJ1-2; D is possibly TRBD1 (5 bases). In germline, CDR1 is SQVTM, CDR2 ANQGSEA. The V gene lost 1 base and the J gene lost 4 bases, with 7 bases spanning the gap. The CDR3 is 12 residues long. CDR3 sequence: CSVEGDGYGYTF. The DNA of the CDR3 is TGCAGCGTTGAAGGGGACGGCTATGGCTACACCTTC.

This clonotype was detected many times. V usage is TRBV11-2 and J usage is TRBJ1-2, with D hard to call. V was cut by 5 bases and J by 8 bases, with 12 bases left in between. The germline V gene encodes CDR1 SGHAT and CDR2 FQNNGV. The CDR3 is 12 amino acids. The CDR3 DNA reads TGTGCCAGCAGCCCTCTGGACGGGGGCTACACCTTC. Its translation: CASSPLDGGYTF.

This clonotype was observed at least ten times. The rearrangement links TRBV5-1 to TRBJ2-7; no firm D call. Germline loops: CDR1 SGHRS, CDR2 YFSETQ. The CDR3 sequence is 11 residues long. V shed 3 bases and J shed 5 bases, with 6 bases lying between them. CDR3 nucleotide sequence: TGCGCCAGCAGCTCTGGGCACGAGCAGTACTTC. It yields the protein CASSSGHEQYF.

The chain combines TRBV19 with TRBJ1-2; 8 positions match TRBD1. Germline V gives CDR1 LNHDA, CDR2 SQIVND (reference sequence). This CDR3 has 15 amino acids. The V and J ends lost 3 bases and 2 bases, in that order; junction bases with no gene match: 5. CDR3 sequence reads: CASSMAGQGNYGYTF. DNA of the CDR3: TGTGCCAGTAGTATGGCCGGACAGGGAAACTATGGCTACACCTTC.

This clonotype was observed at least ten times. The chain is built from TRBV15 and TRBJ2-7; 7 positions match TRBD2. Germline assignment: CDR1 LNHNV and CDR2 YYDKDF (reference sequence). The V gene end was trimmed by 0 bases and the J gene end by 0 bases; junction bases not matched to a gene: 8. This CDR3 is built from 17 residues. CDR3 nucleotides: TGTGCCACCAGCAGAGATTCGAGGGGAGGGCGCTCCTACGAGCAGTACTTC. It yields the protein CATSRDSRGGRSYEQYF.

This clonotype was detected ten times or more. CDR3 DNA: TGTGCCAGCAGCTTATACCGCTTGGATGAGCAGTTCTTC. Amino acids: CASSLYRLDEQFF. The chain employs TRBV13 and TRBJ2-1; D unresolved. The germline V gene encodes CDR1 PRHDT and CDR2 FYEKMQ (reference sequence). This CDR3 has 13 residues. The germline V and J ends were trimmed by 2 bases and 8 bases, with 10 bases remaining between them.

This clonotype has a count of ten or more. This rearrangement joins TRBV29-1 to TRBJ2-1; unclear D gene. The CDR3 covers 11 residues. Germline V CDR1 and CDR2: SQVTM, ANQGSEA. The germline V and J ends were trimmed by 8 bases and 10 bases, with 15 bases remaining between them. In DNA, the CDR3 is TGCAGCTCCTCCGGTCGAGACGAGCAGTTCTTC. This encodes CSSSGRDEQFF.

The CDR3 loop reads CASSLDRQGKMNTEAFF. The CDR3 DNA follows: TGTGCCAGCAGCTTAGATAGACAGGGGAAGATGAACACTGAAGCTTTCTTT. The chain carries TRBV7-9 and TRBJ1-1, with 8 bases that match TRBD1. The germline gives CDR1 SEHNR, CDR2 FQNEAQ (reference sequence). The CDR3 is made up of 17 amino acids. Unmatched junction bases numbered 7, after V lost 1 base and J lost 0 bases.

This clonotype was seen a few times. In nucleotides, the CDR3 is TGTGCCAGCAGTAACGGGCTCGGAGAGACCCAGTACTTC. Residues: CASSNGLGETQYF. V gene TRBV6-1 combines with J gene TRBJ2-5; no firm D call. The germline V gene has CDR1 MNHNS and CDR2 SASEGT. The CDR3 is made up of 13 amino acids. Trimming stripped 5 bases from V and 4 bases from J, with 11 bases between.

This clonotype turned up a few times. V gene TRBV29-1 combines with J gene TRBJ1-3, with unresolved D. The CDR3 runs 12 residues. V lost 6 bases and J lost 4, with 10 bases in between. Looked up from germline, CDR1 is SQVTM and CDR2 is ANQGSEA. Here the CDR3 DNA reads TGCAGCGTATGGACGGAAGGAAACACCATATATTTT. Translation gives CSVWTEGNTIYF. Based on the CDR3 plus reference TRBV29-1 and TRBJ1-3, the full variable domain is SAVISQKPSRDICQRGTSLTIQCQVDSQVTMMFWYRQQPGQSLTLIATANQGSEATYESGFVIDKFPISRPNLTFSTLTVSNMSPEDSSIYLCSVWTEGNTIYFGEGSWLTVV.

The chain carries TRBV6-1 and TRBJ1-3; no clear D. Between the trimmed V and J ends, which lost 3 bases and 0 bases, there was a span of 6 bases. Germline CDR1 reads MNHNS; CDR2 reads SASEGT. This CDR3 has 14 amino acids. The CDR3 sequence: CASSDGRSGNTIYF. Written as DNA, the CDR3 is TGTGCCAGCAGTGATGGCCGCTCTGGAAACACCATATATTTT.

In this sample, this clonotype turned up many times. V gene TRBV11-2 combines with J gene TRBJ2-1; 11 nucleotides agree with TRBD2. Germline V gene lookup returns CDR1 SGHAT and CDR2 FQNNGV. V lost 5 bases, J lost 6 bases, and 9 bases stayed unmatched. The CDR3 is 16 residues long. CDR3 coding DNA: TGTGCCAGCAGCGCACTTAGCGGGAGGGCGGGCAATGAGCAGTTCTTC. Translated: CASSALSGRAGNEQFF. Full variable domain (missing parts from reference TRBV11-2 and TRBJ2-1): EAGVAQSPRYKIIEKRQSVAFWCNPISGHATLYWYQQILGQGPKLLIQFQNNGVVDDSQLPKDRFSAERLKGVDSTLKIQPAKLEDSAVYLCASSALSGRAGNEQFFGPGTRLTVL.

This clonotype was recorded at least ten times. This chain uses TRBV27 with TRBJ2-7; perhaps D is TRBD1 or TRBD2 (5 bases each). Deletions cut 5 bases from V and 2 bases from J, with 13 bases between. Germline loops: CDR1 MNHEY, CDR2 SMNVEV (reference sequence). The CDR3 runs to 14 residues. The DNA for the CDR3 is TGTGCCAGCAGTCACCCCGGGGCCCCCTACGAGCAGTACTTC. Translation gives CASSHPGAPYEQYF.

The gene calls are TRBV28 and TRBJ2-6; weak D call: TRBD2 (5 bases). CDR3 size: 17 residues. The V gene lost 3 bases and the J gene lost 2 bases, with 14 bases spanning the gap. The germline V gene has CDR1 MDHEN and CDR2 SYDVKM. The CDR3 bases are TGTGCCAGCAGTTTTCGACTACCCTCGACTGGGGCCAACGTCCTGACTTTC. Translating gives CASSFRLPSTGANVLTF.

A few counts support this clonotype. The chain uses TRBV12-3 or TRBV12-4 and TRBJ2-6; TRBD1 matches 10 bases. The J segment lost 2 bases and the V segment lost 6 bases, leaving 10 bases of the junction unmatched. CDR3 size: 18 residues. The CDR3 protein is CASSKPGQGVAGANVLTF. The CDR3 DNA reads TGTGCCAGCAGCAAACCCGGACAGGGGGTAGCTGGGGCCAACGTCCTGACTTTC.

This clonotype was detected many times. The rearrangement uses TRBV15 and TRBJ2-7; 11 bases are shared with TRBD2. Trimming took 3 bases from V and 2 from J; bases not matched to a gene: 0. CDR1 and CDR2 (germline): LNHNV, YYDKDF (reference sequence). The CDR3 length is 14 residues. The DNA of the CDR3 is TGTGCCACCAGCAGGACTAGCGGGACCTACGAGCAGTACTTC. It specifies CATSRTSGTYEQYF. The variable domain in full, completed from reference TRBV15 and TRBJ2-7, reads DAMVIQNPRYQVTQFGKPVTLSCSQTLNHNVMYWYQQKSSQAPKLLFHYYDKDFNNEADTPDNFQSRRPNTSFCFLDIRSPGLGDTAMYLCATSRTSGTYEQYFGPGTRLTVT.

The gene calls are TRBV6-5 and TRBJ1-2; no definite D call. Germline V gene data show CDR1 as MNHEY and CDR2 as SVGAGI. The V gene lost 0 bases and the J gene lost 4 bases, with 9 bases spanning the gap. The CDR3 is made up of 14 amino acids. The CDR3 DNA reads TGTGCCAGCAGTTACTCTCAGCGGGGCTATGGCTACACCTTC. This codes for CASSYSQRGYGYTF.

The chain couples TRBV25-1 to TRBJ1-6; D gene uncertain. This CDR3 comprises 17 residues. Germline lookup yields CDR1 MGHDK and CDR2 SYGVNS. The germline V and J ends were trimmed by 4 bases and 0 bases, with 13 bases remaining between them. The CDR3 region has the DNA TGTGCCAGCAGTGCGGCACAGTTGAGCTCCTATAATTCACCCCTCCACTTT. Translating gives CASSAAQLSSYNSPLHF.

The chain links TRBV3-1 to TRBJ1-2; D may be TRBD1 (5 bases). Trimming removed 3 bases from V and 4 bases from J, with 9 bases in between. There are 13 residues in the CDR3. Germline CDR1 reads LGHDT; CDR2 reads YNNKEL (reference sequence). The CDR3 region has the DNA TGTGCCAGCAGCCAGCGGGGGGTCTATGGCTACACCTTC. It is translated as CASSQRGVYGYTF.

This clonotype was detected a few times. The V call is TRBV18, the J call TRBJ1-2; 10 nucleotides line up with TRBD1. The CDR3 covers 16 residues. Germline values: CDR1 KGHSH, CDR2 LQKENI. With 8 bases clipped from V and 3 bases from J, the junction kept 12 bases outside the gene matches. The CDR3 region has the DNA TGTGCCAGCGCCCCCGGGACAGGGGCTCAATACTATGGCTACACCTTC. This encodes CASAPGTGAQYYGYTF.

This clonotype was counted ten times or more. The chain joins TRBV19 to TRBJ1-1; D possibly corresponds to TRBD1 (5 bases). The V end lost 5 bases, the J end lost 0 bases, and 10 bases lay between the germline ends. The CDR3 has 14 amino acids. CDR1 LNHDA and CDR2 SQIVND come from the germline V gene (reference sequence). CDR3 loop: CASSADSLNTEAFF. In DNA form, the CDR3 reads TGTGCCAGTAGTGCCGACAGTTTGAACACTGAAGCTTTCTTT.

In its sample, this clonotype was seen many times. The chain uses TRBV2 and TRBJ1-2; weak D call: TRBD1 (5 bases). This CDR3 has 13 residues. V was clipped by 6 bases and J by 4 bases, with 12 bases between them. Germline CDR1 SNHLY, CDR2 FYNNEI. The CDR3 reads CASSLGPRYGYTF. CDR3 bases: TGTGCCAGCAGCCTGGGGCCTCGCTATGGCTACACCTTC.

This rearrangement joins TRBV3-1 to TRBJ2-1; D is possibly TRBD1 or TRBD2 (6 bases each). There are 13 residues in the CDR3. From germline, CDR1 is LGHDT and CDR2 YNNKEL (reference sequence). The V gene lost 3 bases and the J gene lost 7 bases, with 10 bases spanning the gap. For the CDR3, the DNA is TGTGCCAGCAGCCATCTAGGGGGGAATGAGCAGTTCTTC. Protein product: CASSHLGGNEQFF.